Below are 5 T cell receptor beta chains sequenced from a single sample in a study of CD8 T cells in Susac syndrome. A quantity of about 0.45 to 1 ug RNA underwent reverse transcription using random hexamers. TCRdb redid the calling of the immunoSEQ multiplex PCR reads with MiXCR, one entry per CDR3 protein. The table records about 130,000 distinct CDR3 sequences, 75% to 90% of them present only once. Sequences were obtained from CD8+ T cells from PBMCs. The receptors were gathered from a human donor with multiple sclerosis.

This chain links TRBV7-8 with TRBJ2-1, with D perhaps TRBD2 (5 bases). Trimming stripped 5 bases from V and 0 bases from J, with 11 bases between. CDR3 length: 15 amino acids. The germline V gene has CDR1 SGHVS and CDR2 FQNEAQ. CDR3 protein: CASSPRRGSYNEQFF. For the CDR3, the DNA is TGTGCCAGCAGCCCACGACGGGGCTCCTACAATGAGCAGTTCTTC.

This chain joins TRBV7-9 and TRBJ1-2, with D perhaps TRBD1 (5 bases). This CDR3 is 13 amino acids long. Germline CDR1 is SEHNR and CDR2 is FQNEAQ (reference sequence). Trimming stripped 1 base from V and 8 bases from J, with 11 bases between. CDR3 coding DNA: TGTGCCAGCAGCTTAGAGTGGGGGGACGGCTACACCTTC. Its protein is CASSLEWGDGYTF.

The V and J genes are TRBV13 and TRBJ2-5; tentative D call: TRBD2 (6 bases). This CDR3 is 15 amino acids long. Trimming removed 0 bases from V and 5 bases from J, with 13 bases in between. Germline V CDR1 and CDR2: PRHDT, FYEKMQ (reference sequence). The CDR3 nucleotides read TGTGCCAGCAGCTTAGGCGGGGAGGTTCAGGAGACCCAGTACTTC. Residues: CASSLGGEVQETQYF.

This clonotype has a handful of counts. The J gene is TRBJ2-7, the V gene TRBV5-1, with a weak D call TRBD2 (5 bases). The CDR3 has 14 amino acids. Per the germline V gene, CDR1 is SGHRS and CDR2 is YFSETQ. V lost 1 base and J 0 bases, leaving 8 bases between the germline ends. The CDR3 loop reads CASSLSGDSYEQYV. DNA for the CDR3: TGCGCCAGCAGCTTGTCCGGGGACTCCTACGAGCAGTACGTC.

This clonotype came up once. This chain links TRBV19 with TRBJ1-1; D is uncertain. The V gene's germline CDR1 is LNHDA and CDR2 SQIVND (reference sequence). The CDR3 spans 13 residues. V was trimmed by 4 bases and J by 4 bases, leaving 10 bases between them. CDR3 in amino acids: CASSTTLGTEAFF. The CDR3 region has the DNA TGTGCCAGTAGTACCACCCTTGGCACTGAAGCTTTCTTT.